This T cell receptor beta chain was sequenced in a study of sequential checkpoint blockade in melanoma. The junction had 2 bases not matched to a gene; V was cut back by 7 bases and J by 4 bases. The CDR3 has 12 residues. Germline loops: CDR1 LNHDA, CDR2 SQIVND (reference sequence). Regarding treatment: randomized to nivolumab then ipilimumab (arm A) or the reverse (arm B). From thawed PBMCs, live CD3+CD8+ cells negative for CD19 and CD56 were sorted. Produced via immunoSEQ multiplex PCR; TCRdb's table is partial and in-frame only. The sample lists more than 9,500 clones, around 73% occurring once. The sequence was obtained from a human donor with melanoma. The V gene is TRBV19, the J gene TRBJ1-1; 8 bases agree with TRBD1. Sample: CD8+ T cells sorted from blood (inferred from file names), taken from a patient given nivolumab and ipilimumab in sequence. The CDR3 DNA sequence: TGTGCCAGTAAGACAGGGGTCACTGAAGCTTTCTTT. Residues: CASKTGVTEAFF.